Described below is a single TCR beta chain sequence and its context. The CDR3 runs 17 residues. Germline CDR1 reads LGHNA; CDR2 reads YNFKEQ. V gave up 0 bases and J gave up 5 bases; unmatched junction bases: 8. The data are from a study of T cell changes during pregnancy in multiple sclerosis. Produced via immunoSEQ multiplex PCR; TCRdb's table is partial and in-frame only. This sample has 70,000 to 100,000 clones; over 80% occur once, and the top ten carry approximately 4.7%. The V call is TRBV4-2, the J call TRBJ2-5; 11 bases align to TRBD2. The sequencing here drew on peripheral blood, taken in the first trimester of pregnancy. This clonotype was sampled from a female donor with multiple sclerosis, enrolled in a pregnancy study. CDR3: CASSQELAGAGQETQYF. For the CDR3, the DNA is TGTGCCAGCAGCCAAGAACTAGCGGGGGCCGGACAGGAGACCCAGTACTTC.